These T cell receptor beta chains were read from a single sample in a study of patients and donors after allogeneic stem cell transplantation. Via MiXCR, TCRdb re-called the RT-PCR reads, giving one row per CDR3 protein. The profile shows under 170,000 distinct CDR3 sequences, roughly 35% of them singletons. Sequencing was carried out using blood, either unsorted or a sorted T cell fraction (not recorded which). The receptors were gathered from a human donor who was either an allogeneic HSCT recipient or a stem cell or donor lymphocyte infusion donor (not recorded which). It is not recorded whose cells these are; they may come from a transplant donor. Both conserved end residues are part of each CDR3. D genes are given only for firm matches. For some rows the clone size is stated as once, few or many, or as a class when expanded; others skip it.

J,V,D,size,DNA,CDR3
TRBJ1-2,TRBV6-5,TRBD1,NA,TGTGCCAGCTACAGGGGCCCTAACTATGGCTACACCTTC,CASYRGPNYGYTF
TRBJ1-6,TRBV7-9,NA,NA,TGTGCCAGCAGCTTTTTGTCGTCACCCCTCCACTTT,CASSFLSSPLHF
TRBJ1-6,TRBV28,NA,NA,TGTGCCAGCAGTGCATGGGGGGTCTTTACTTCCTATTCACCCCTCCACTTT,CASSAWGVFTSYSPLHF
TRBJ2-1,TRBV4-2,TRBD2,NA,TGTGCCAGCAGCCGACTAGCGGGGGGGGATGAGCAGTTCTTC,CASSRLAGGDEQFF
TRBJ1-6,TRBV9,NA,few,TGTGCCAGCAGCGTAGGACCCTCCTATAATTCACCCCTCCACTTT,CASSVGPSYNSPLHF
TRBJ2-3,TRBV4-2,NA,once,TGTGCCAGCAGCCAAGCAGAGGACTCGCCTAGCACAGATACGCAGTATTTT,CASSQAEDSPSTDTQYF
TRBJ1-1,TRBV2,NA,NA,TGTGCCAGCATACTCAACTCCGGCACTGAAGCTTTCTTT,CASILNSGTEAFF
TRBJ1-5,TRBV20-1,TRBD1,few,TGCAGTGCTAGTGCCTCCGGGACAGGGCCAAATCAGCCCCAGCATTTT,CSASASGTGPNQPQHF
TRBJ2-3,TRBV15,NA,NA,TGTGCCACCAGCAGAGTCGCGGGGGCCCACACAGATACGCAGTATTTT,CATSRVAGAHTDTQYF
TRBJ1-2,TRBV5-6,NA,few,TGTGCCAGCAGCTTGTTAGAGGGGCCCAGGAACTATGGCTACACCTTC,CASSLLEGPRNYGYTF
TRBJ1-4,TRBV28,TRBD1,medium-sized,TGTGCCAGTCTAGCTCGGGACAGGGAAAAACTGTTTTTT,CASLARDREKLFF
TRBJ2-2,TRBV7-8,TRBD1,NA,TGTGCCAGCAGCCAGGGACAGGGGGCGCACGTGACCGGGGAGCTGTTTTTT,CASSQGQGAHVTGELFF
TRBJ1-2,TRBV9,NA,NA,TGTGCCAGCAGCGTATACAGATCGGGCTATGGCTACACCTTC,CASSVYRSGYGYTF
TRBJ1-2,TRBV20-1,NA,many,TGCAGTGCTAGCGGATCGACTGCTAACTATGGCTACACCTTC,CSASGSTANYGYTF
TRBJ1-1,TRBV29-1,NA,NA,TGCAGCGTCGCTAGGGTGAACACTGAAGCTTTCTTT,CSVARVNTEAFF
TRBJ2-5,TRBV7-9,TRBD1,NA,TGTGCCAGCAGCAACCTGGACAGGGCTCAAGAGACCCAGTACTTC,CASSNLDRAQETQYF
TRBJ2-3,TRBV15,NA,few,TGTGCCACCAGCAGAGTTGGGCACTACACAGATACGCAGTATTTT,CATSRVGHYTDTQYF
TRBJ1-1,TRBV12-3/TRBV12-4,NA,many,TGTGCCAGCACCCCCGGGAACACTGAAGCTTTCTTT,CASTPGNTEAFF
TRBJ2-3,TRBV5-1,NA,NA,TGCGCCAGCAGCTTTGGAGCGACGCCCACAGATACGCAGTATTTT,CASSFGATPTDTQYF
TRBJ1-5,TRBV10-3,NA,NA,TGTGCCATCAGTGGTTCTCTAAATCAGCCCCAGCATTTT,CAISGSLNQPQHF
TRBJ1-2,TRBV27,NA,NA,TGTGCCAGCAGCCCCGACGGGGGGTGGAATGGCTACACCTTC,CASSPDGGWNGYTF
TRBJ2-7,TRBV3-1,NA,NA,TGTGCCAGCAGCCAAGAAGTGAGTCCATGGTACGAGCAGTACTTC,CASSQEVSPWYEQYF
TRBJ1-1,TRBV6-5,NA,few,TGTGCCAGCAGTCCCGGGGCGGGTTTGCCTGAAGCTTTCTTT,CASSPGAGLPEAFF
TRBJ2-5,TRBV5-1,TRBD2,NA,TGCGCCAGCAGCTTCAGACTAGCGGGGAACCAAGAGACCCAGTACTTC,CASSFRLAGNQETQYF
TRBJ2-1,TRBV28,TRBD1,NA,TGTGCCAGCAGTTCGGGACAGAACAATGAGCAGTTCTTC,CASSSGQNNEQFF
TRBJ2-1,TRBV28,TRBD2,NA,TGTGCCAGCAGCGAAGCGGGGGATCGAGGCCAGTTCTTC,CASSEAGDRGQFF
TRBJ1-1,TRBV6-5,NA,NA,TGTGCCAGCAGCTCCGGATTATGGGCAGGAAACACTGAAGCTTTCTTT,CASSSGLWAGNTEAFF
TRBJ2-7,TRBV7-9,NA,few,TGTGCCAGCAGCTTAGGGGTTATCGCCTACGAGCAGTACTTC,CASSLGVIAYEQYF
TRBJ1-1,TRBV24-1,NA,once,TGTGACCCGTGGCAGGGGAACACTGAAGCTTTCTTT,CDPWQGNTEAFF
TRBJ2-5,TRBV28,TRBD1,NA,TGTGCCATCGAGGGTTGGGGACAGGGGGATAAAGAGACCCAGTACTTC,CAIEGWGQGDKETQYF
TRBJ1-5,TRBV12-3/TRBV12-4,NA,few,TGTGCCAGCAGTTCAGGGATGGTCAAGCAGCCCCAGCATTTT,CASSSGMVKQPQHF
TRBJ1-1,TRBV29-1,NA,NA,TGCAGCGCCCAGGGTGCGACCACTGAAGCTTTCTTT,CSAQGATTEAFF
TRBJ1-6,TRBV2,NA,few,TGTGCCAGCAGATTTGACTGGTCCACCAATTCACCCCTCCACTTT,CASRFDWSTNSPLHF
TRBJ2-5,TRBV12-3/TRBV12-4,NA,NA,TGTGCCAGCAGCCGGGCAGAGACCCAGTACTTC,CASSRAETQYF
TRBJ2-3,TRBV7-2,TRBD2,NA,TGTGCCAGCAGGAGAGCAGCGGGGGGTTTTGCAGATACGCAGTATTTT,CASRRAAGGFADTQYF
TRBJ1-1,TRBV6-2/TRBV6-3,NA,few,TGTGCCAGCAGCCTTAAAAGCTTGGATGAAGCTTTCTTT,CASSLKSLDEAFF
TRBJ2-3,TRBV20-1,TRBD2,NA,TGCAGTGCTGGGGCCACTAGCGGCGCAGATACGCAGTATTTT,CSAGATSGADTQYF
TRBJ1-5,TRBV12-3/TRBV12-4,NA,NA,TGTGCCAGCAGTTTAGGGGGGACGGTCAAGCCCCAGCATTTT,CASSLGGTVKPQHF
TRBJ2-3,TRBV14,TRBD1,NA,TGTGCCAGCAGCCAAGGCGACAGGGGCCTCTCCAGCACAGATACGCAGTATTTT,CASSQGDRGLSSTDTQYF
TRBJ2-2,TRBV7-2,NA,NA,TGTGCCAGCAGCTTAAAAAGGACCCAGGGGACCGGGGAGCTGTTTTTT,CASSLKRTQGTGELFF
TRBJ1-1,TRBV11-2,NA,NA,TGTGCCAGCAGCTTAGTCGTAAAACCGAACACTGAAGCTTTCTTT,CASSLVVKPNTEAFF
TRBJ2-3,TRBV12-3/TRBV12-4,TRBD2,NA,TGTGCCAGCAGTGACCTAGCGGGAAGCACAGATACGCAGTATTTT,CASSDLAGSTDTQYF